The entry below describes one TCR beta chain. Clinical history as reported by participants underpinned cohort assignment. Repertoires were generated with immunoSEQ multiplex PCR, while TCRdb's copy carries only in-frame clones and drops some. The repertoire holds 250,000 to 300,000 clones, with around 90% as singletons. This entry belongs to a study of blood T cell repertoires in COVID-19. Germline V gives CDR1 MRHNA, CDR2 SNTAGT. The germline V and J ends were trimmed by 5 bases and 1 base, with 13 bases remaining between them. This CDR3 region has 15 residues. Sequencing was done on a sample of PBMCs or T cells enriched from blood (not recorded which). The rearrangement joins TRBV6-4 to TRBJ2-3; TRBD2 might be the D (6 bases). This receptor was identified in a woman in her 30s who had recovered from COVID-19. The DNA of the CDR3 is TGTGCCAGCAGTCAAGAAGCGGGTCGCACAGATACGCAGTATTTT. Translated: CASSQEAGRTDTQYF.